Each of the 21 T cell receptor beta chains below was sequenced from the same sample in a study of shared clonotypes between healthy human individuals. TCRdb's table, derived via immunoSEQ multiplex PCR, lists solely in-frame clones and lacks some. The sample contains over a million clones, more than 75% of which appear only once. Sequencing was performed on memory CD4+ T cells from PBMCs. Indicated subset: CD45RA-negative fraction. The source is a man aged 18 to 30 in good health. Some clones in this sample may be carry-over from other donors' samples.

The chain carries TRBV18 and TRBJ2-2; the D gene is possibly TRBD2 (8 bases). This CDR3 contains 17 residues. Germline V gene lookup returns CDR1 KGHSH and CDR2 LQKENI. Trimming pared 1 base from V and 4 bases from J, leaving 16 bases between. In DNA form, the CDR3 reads TGTGCCAGCTCACCACGGAATAGCGGGACAGTCACCGGGGAGCTGTTTTTT. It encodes CASSPRNSGTVTGELFF.

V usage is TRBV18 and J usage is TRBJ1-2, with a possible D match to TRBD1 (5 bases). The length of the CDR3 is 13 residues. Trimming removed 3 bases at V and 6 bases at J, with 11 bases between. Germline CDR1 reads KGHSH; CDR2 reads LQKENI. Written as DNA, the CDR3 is TGTGCCAGCTCACCGGGACCGTCGGATGGCTACACCTTC. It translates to CASSPGPSDGYTF.

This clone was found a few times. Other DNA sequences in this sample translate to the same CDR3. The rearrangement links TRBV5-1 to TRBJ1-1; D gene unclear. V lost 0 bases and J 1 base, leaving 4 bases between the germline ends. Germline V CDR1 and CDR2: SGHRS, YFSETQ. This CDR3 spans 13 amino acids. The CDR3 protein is CASSLAGNTEAFF. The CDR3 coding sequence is TGCGCCAGCAGCTTGGCTGGGAACACTGAAGCTTTCTTT.

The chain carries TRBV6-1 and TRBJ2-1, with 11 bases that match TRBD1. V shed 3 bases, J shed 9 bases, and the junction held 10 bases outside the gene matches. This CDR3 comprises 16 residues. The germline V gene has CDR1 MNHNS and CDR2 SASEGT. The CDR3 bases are TGTGCCAGCAGTGATGTAATGGGACAGGGGGGTCGTGAGCAGTTCTTC. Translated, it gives CASSDVMGQGGREQFF.

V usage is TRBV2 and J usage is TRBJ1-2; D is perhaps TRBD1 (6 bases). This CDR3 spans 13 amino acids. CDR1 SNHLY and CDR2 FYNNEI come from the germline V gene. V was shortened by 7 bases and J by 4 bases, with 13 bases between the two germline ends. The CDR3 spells CASTRDKLYGYTF. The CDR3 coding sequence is TGTGCCAGCACCCGGGACAAGCTCTATGGCTACACCTTC.

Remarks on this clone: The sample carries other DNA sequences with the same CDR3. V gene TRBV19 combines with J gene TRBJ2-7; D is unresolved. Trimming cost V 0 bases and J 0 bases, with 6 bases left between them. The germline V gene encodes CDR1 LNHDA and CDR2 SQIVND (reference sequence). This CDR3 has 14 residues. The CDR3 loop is CASSIEGVSYEQYF. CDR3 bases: TGTGCCAGTAGTATAGAGGGCGTCTCCTACGAGCAGTACTTC. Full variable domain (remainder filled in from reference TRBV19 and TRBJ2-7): DGGITQSPKYLFRKEGQNVTLSCEQNLNHDAMYWYRQDPGQGLRLIYYSQIVNDFQKGDIAEGYSVSREKKESFPLTVTSAQKNPTAFYLCASSIEGVSYEQYFGPGTRLTVT.

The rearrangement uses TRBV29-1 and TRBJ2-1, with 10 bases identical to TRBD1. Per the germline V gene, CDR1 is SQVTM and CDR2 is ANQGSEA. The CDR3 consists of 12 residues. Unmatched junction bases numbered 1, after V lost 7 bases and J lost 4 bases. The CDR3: CSAGQGYNEQFF. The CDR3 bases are TGCAGCGCGGGACAGGGGTACAATGAGCAGTTCTTC.

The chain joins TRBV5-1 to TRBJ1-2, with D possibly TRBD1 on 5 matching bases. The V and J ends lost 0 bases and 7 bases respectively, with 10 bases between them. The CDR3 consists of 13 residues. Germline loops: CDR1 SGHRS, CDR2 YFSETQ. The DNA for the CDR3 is TGCGCCAGCAGCTTGGGACAGATTAGTGGCTACACCTTC. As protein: CASSLGQISGYTF.

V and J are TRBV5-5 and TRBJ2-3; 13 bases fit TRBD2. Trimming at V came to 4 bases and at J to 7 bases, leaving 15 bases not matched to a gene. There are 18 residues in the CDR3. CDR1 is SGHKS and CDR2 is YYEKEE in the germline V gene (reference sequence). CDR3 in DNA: TGTGCCAGCAGCGTGAGTGTTGGGACTAGCGGGACTATATATACGCAGTATTTT. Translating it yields CASSVSVGTSGTIYTQYF.

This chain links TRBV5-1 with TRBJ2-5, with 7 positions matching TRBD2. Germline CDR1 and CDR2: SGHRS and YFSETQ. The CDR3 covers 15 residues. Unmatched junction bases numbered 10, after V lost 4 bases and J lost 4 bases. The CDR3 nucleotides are TGCGCCAGCAGCCCGAGGGCGGGAGTTGTAGAGACCCAGTACTTC. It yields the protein CASSPRAGVVETQYF.

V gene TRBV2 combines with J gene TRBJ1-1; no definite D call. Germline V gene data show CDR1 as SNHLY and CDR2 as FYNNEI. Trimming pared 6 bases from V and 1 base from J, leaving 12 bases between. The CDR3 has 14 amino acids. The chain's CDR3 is CASSSLVGNTEAFF. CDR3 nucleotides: TGTGCCAGCAGCTCCCTAGTAGGGAACACTGAAGCTTTCTTT.

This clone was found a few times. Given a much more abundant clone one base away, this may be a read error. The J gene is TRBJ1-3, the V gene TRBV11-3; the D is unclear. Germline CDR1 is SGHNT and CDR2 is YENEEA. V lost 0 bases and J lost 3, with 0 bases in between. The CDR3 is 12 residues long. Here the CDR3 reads CASSLDGNTIYF. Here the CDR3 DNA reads TGTGCCAGCAGCTTAGATGGAAACACCATATATTTT.

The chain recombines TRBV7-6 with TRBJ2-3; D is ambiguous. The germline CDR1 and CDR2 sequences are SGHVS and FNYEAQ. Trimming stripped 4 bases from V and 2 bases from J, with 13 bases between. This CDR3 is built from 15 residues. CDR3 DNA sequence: TGTGCCAGCAGCTCCTACCTGGGGTCCACAGATACGCAGTATTTT. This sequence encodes CASSSYLGSTDTQYF.

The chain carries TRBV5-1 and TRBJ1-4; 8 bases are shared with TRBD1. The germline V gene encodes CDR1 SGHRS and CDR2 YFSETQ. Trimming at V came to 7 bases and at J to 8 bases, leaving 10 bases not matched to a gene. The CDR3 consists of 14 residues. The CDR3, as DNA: TGCGCCAGCGGATTGACAGGGGTTCAGGAAAAACTGTTTTTT. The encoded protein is CASGLTGVQEKLFF.

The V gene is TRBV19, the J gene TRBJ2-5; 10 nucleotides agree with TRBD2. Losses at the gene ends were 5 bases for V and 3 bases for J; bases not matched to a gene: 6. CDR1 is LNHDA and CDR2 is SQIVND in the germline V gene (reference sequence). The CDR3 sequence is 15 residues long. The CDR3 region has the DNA TGTGCCAGTAGTCTCTGGACTAGCGGTAAAGAGACCCAGTACTTC. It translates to CASSLWTSGKETQYF.

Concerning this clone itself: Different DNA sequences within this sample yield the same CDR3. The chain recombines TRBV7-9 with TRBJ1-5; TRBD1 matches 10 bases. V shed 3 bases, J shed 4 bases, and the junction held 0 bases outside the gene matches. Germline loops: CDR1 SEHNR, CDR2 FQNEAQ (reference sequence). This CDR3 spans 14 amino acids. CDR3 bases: TGTGCCAGCAGCTTGGACAGGGGGAATCAGCCCCAGCATTTT. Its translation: CASSLDRGNQPQHF.

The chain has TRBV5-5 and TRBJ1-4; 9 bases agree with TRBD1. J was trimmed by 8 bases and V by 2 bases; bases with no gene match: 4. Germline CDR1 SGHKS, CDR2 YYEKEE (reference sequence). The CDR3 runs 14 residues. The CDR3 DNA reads TGTGCCAGCAGCTTACAGGGGGCGCCGGAAAAACTGTTTTTT. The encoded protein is CASSLQGAPEKLFF.

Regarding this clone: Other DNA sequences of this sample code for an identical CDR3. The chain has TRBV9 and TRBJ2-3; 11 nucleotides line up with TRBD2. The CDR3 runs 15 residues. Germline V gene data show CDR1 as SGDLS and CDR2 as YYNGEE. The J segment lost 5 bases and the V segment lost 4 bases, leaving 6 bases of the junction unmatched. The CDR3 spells CASSPGLAGGDTQYF. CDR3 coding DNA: TGTGCCAGCAGCCCTGGGCTAGCGGGAGGAGATACGCAGTATTTT.

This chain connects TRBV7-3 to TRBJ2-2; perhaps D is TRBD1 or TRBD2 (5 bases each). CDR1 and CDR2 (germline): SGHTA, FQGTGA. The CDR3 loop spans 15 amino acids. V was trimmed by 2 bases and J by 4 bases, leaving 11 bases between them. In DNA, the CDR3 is TGTGCCAGCAGCTTAGGGACCCCCGGCACCGGGGAGCTGTTTTTT. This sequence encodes CASSLGTPGTGELFF.

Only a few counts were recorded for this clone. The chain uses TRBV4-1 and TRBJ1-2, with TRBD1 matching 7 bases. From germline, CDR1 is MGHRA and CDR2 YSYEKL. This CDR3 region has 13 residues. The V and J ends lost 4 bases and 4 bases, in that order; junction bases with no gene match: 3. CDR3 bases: TGCGCCAGCAGCCCAGGGGGAGCCTATGGCTACACCTTC. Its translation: CASSPGGAYGYTF.

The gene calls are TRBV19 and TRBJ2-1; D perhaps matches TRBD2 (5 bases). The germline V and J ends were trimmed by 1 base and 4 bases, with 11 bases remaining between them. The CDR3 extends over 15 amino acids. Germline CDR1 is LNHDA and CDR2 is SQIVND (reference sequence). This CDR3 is CASSIGPSYYNEQFF. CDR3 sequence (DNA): TGTGCCAGTAGTATAGGCCCTAGCTATTACAATGAGCAGTTCTTC.